Sequencing of this T cell receptor beta chain was carried out in a study of cytomegalovirus exposure and HLA in healthy donors. The V gene end was trimmed by 1 base and the J gene end by 3 bases; junction bases not matched to a gene: 6. The CDR3 length is 15 residues. Germline V gives CDR1 SGHRS, CDR2 YFSETQ. Study-level points and caveats: Later analysis identified a missense DCLRE1C variant that was linked to TCR beta V- and J-gene trimming. There were a few CMV-associated chains whose specificity for CMV antigens was confirmed in vitro.

Researchers ran the PCR with 60 Vbeta and 13 Jbeta primers. Produced via immunoSEQ multiplex PCR; TCRdb's table is partial and in-frame only. The top ten clones hold roughly 3% of a sample with around 130,000 clones, 70% to 80% of them seen once. With respect to this clone: What it binds is not known.

The source material was PBMCs. The genes are TRBV5-1 and TRBJ1-2, with 7 nucleotides matching TRBD1. The receptor's source is a man younger than 40 in good health and CMV-seronegative. The CDR3 nucleotides are TGCGCCAGCAGCTTGAGGACAGGAGTACACTATGGCTACACCTTC. The encoded protein is CASSLRTGVHYGYTF. Together with reference TRBV5-1 and TRBJ1-2, the CDR3 gives the full variable domain: KAGVTQTPRYLIKTRGQQVTLSCSPISGHRSVSWYQQTPGQGLQFLFEYFSETQRNKGNFPGRFSGRQFSNSRSEMNVSTLELGDSALYLCASSLRTGVHYGYTFGSGTRLTVV.